This T cell receptor beta chain is from a study of cytomegalovirus exposure and HLA in healthy donors. Use of 60 Vbeta and 13 Jbeta primers characterized the PCR. TCRdb's copy holds only in-frame clones and misses some; the assay was immunoSEQ multiplex PCR. The table includes 150,000 to 200,000 clones, roughly 80% detected once. Trimming at V came to 10 bases and at J to 7 bases, leaving 5 bases not matched to a gene. The CDR3 runs to 13 residues. In germline, CDR1 is LNHDA, CDR2 SQIVND (reference sequence). This chain links TRBV19 with TRBJ1-4; 11 bases agree with TRBD1. The sample comprised PBMCs. The TCR was taken from a male donor in good health and CMV-seronegative. CDR3 DNA: TGTGCCACCTCGGACAGGGGGCGTGAAAAACTGTTTTTT. Protein sequence: CATSDRGREKLFF.